The source of this T cell receptor beta chain is a study of glioma-infiltrating T cells after dendritic cell vaccination. Study findings and constraints: Survival was not directly related to TCR clonality in these patients.

Clones were read by immunoSEQ multiplex PCR, and TCRdb kept only the in-frame ones, dropping some. The profile shows around 60,000 clones, about 83% of them singletons. CDR3 length: 18 residues. Trimming at V came to 1 base and at J to 2 bases, leaving 12 bases not matched to a gene. Per germline, CDR1 MGHRA and CDR2 YSYEKL. Remarks on this clone: Its antigen is not known.

Time point denoted: after dendritic cell vaccination, including at tumor progression/relapse. V usage is TRBV4-1 and J usage is TRBJ2-3; 7 nucleotides line up with TRBD1. The TCR originated in a human donor with glioblastoma. The specimen was blood, collected after dendritic cell vaccination. Here the CDR3 reads CASSQVFRGRSSTDTQYF. The DNA of the CDR3 is TGCGCCAGCAGCCAAGTTTTCAGGGGGAGATCATCCACAGATACGCAGTATTTT.